One and the same sample provided the 15 T cell receptor beta chains below, sequenced in a study of radiotherapy plus CTLA-4 blockade in lung cancer. Libraries were prepared by immunoSEQ multiplex PCR; TCRdb keeps only in-frame clonotypes and omits some of them. The data contain about 51,000 clones, approximately 80% of them singletons. The input for sequencing was peripheral blood, taken from a patient treated with radiotherapy plus ipilimumab. These receptors were obtained from a human donor with non-small cell lung cancer whose response to radiotherapy plus ipilimumab could not be evaluated.

The V and J genes are TRBV9 and TRBJ1-1, with D uncertain. With 0 bases removed from V and 1 base from J, the gap between germline ends came to 7 bases. The CDR3 extends over 14 amino acids. Germline assignment: CDR1 SGDLS and CDR2 YYNGEE. CDR3 loop: CASSVVAANTEAFF. DNA of the CDR3: TGTGCCAGCAGCGTAGTAGCGGCGAACACTGAAGCTTTCTTT.

The gene calls are TRBV7-2 and TRBJ2-2, with D unclear. V was trimmed by 2 bases and J by 6 bases, leaving 10 bases between them. From germline, CDR1 is SGHTA and CDR2 FQGNSA. The CDR3 extends over 14 amino acids. CDR3 region: CASSLNEVAGELFF. In DNA form, the CDR3 reads TGTGCCAGCAGCTTAAACGAGGTGGCCGGGGAGCTGTTTTTT.

The chain couples TRBV6-1 to TRBJ1-1; D is undetermined. This CDR3 contains 13 residues. V dropped 7 bases and J dropped 1 base, with 10 bases sitting between them. Germline CDR1 reads MNHNS; CDR2 reads SASEGT. The CDR3 sequence is CASKVEGNTEAFF. The CDR3, as DNA: TGTGCCAGCAAGGTTGAGGGGAACACTGAAGCTTTCTTT.

The chain has TRBV27 and TRBJ2-1; the match to TRBD2 covers 15 bases. This CDR3 has 21 residues. J gave up 1 base and V 5 bases, and 15 bases lay outside the gene matches. CDR1 is MNHEY and CDR2 is SMNVEV in the germline V gene (reference sequence). For the CDR3, the DNA is TGTGCCAGCAGTCATCTCCTCCGGGGGACTAGCGGGGGGAGATCCTACAATGAGCAGTTCTTC. Its protein product is CASSHLLRGTSGGRSYNEQFF.

The chain employs TRBV4-1 and TRBJ1-6; tentatively, D is TRBD1 (6 bases). The CDR3 extends over 14 amino acids. Germline V gives CDR1 MGHRA, CDR2 YSYEKL. Trimming cost V 5 bases and J 10 bases, with 15 bases left between them. CDR3 region: CASSVQGPVSPLHF. DNA of the CDR3: TGCGCCAGCAGCGTACAGGGTCCGGTGTCACCCCTCCACTTT.

V and J are TRBV7-3 and TRBJ2-1, with unresolved D. The ends were cut back, 2 bases at V and 0 bases at J, with 5 bases in the middle. The CDR3 extends over 14 amino acids. Per the germline V gene, CDR1 is SGHTA and CDR2 is FQGTGA. The CDR3, as DNA: TGTGCCAGCAGCTTACACATCTCCTACAATGAGCAGTTCTTC. Its protein is CASSLHISYNEQFF.

V gene TRBV23-1 combines with J gene TRBJ2-2; 8 nucleotides match TRBD1. TRBV23-1 counts as an open reading frame of uncertain function. There are 13 residues in the CDR3. Germline trimming cut 3 bases from V and 8 bases from J; bases unmatched to any gene: 2. The CDR3 DNA reads TGCGCCAGCAGTCAGGACAGGGTAGGGGAGCTGTTTTTT. Translating gives CASSQDRVGELFF.

Comment on this clone: The sample contains more than one DNA sequence encoding this CDR3. The rearrangement links TRBV5-1 to TRBJ2-5; weak D call: TRBD2 (7 bases). V was trimmed by 2 bases and J by 3 bases, leaving 17 bases between them. CDR3 length: 16 amino acids. Germline V gene data show CDR1 as SGHRS and CDR2 as YFSETQ. The CDR3 DNA follows: TGCGCCAGCAGCTTAGGAGGGAGGGGGGGAGAAGAGACCCAGTACTTC. The encoded protein is CASSLGGRGGEETQYF.

The table lists this clone with a few counts. The chain is built from TRBV7-9 and TRBJ1-1; a weak D match, TRBD1 (6 bases). Per the germline V gene, CDR1 is SEHNR and CDR2 is FQNEAQ (reference sequence). V was clipped by 2 bases and J by 8 bases, with 9 bases between them. The CDR3 contains 12 residues. The CDR3 here is CASSLSDREAFF. CDR3 DNA sequence: TGTGCCAGCAGCTTATCAGACAGGGAAGCTTTCTTT.

The table lists this clone with a few counts. This chain joins TRBV5-1 and TRBJ2-7, with 13 bases fitting TRBD2. The CDR3 spans 18 residues. V dropped 4 bases and J dropped 3; count of bases not matched to a gene: 13. CDR1 is SGHRS and CDR2 is YFSETQ in the germline V gene. The CDR3: CASSGRDRRLAGGYEQYF. Written as DNA, the CDR3 is TGCGCCAGCAGCGGCCGGGACAGGCGACTAGCGGGGGGCTACGAGCAGTACTTC.

The rearrangement uses TRBV2 and TRBJ2-3, with 11 positions matching TRBD2. Per germline, CDR1 SNHLY and CDR2 FYNNEI. The V gene end was trimmed by 0 bases and the J gene end by 1 base; junction bases not matched to a gene: 3. The CDR3 covers 17 residues. The chain's CDR3 is CASSEATSGGRTDTQYF. The CDR3 nucleotides are TGTGCCAGCAGTGAAGCAACTAGCGGGGGCCGCACAGATACGCAGTATTTT.

The genes are TRBV30 and TRBJ2-1; D may be TRBD1 (6 bases). In germline, CDR1 is GTSNPN, CDR2 SVGIG (reference sequence). The CDR3 spans 13 residues. Trimming took 8 bases from V and 7 from J, leaving 18 bases between them. The CDR3 DNA is TGTGCCCGGGGTCGGGAAGGGACAAATGAGCAGTTCTTC. This translates into CARGREGTNEQFF. Full variable domain (rest looked up from reference TRBV30 and TRBJ2-1): SQTIHQWPATLVQPVGSPLSLECTVEGTSNPNLYWYRQAAGRGLQLLFYSVGIGQISSEVPQNLSASRPQDRQFILSSKKLLLSDSGFYLCARGREGTNEQFFGPGTRLTVL.

The chain employs TRBV5-1 and TRBJ2-7, with a tentative D call TRBD1 (6 bases). The germline V gene has CDR1 SGHRS and CDR2 YFSETQ. The length of the CDR3 is 17 residues. V lost 3 bases, J lost 6 bases, and 25 bases lay in between. The CDR3 is CASSSGHSGGSGGEQYF. The DNA of the CDR3 is TGCGCCAGCAGCTCGGGACACTCTGGTGGTTCTGGCGGCGAGCAGTACTTC.

The chain couples TRBV7-3 to TRBJ2-2; TRBD1 matches 9 bases. Looked up from germline, CDR1 is SGHTA and CDR2 is FQGTGA. The CDR3 is made up of 15 amino acids. Germline trimming cut 6 bases from V and 4 bases from J; bases unmatched to any gene: 6. CDR3 nucleotide sequence: TGTGCCAGCAGGCCGGGGACAGGGCTCACCGGGGAGCTGTTTTTT. Protein product: CASRPGTGLTGELFF.

This clone occurred a few times. The chain links TRBV15 to TRBJ2-1; 7 bases map to TRBD2. Losses at the gene ends were 1 base for V and 0 bases for J; bases not matched to a gene: 0. CDR1 and CDR2 (germline): LNHNV, YYDKDF (reference sequence). The CDR3 is made up of 15 amino acids. The CDR3 reads CATSRGTSSYNEQFF. Here the CDR3 DNA reads TGTGCCACCAGCAGAGGGACTAGCTCCTACAATGAGCAGTTCTTC.